This passage covers 23 T cell receptor beta chains from one sample sequenced in a study of neurological immune-mediated disorders. TCRdb reprocessed the 5' RACE reads with MiXCR, giving one entry per CDR3 protein. There are about 41,000 distinct CDR3 sequences in the sample; about 14% occur only once, and roughly 3.4% lies in the top ten. Sequenced: CD4+ T cells from blood. Receptors originate from a woman aged 55-75 years with HTLV-1-associated myelopathy (HAM/TSP).

This clonotype has at least ten counts. J is TRBJ1-1 and V is TRBV6-1; D is ambiguous. The ends were cut back, 3 bases at V and 5 bases at J, with 10 bases in the middle. The V gene's germline CDR1 is MNHNS and CDR2 SASEGT. This CDR3 is 13 amino acids long. CDR3 coding DNA: TGTGCCAGCAGTGAGGGTAGGAGGACTGAAGCTTTCTTT. This sequence encodes CASSEGRRTEAFF.

This clonotype was detected ten times or more. One end of the junction is discordant with germline, which a read error may explain. The chain recombines TRBV3-1 with TRBJ2-7; D is ambiguous. The germline CDR1 and CDR2 sequences are LGHDT and YNNKEL (reference sequence). The CDR3 sequence is 13 residues long. The CDR3 protein is CASSLPGSNEQYF. The CDR3 coding sequence is TGTGCCAGCAGCCTCCCAGGCTCCAACGAGCAGTACTTC.

This clonotype was counted ten times or more. This chain joins TRBV6-5 and TRBJ2-2; the match to TRBD1 covers 10 bases. Germline trimming cut 6 bases from V and 4 bases from J; bases unmatched to any gene: 11. The CDR3 is made up of 17 amino acids. Per germline, CDR1 MNHEY and CDR2 SVGAGI. CDR3 sequence: CASRSQYRDRGTGELFF. The CDR3 DNA is TGTGCCAGCAGGAGCCAGTACAGGGACAGGGGCACCGGGGAGCTGTTTTTT.

Concerning this clonotype itself: At one end, the junction sequence differs from germline, possibly due to a read error. J is TRBJ1-2 and V is TRBV20-1; D might be TRBD1 (5 bases). Germline V lookup: CDR1 DFQATT, CDR2 SNEGSKA (reference sequence). This CDR3 is 12 amino acids long. The CDR3 coding sequence is TGTAGTTCTAGTATTTCCAGGGTTGGCTACATCTTC. Its protein is CSSSISRVGYIF.

Regarding this clonotype: One end of the junction fails to match germline, which may point to a read error. V and J are TRBV15 and TRBJ1-5; D possibly corresponds to TRBD1 (5 bases). This CDR3 has 15 amino acids. Germline V gene lookup returns CDR1 LNHNV and CDR2 YYDKDF (reference sequence). CDR3 region: CDTSRDLWSNQPQHF. The CDR3 coding sequence is TGTGACACCAGCAGGGACCTATGGAGCAATCAGCCCCAGCATTTT.

This clonotype was seen repeatedly, ten times or more. The chain couples TRBV7-2 to TRBJ2-2; D call uncertain. This CDR3 spans 17 amino acids. Germline V gene data show CDR1 as SGHTA and CDR2 as FQGNSA. V was clipped by 3 bases and J by 0 bases, with 14 bases between them. The CDR3 coding sequence is TGTGCCAGCAGCTTCGGCTACAGAGTTGCGAACACCGGGGAGCTGTTTTTT. Translation: CASSFGYRVANTGELFF.

This clonotype showed up many times. The chain carries TRBV5-1 and TRBJ1-1; TRBD1 is a possible D gene (6 bases). The V end was cut by 2 bases, the J end by 1 base, with 12 bases between. The CDR3 totals 15 residues. Germline values: CDR1 SGHRS, CDR2 YFSETQ. CDR3 region: CASSLSGGKNTEAFF. In nucleotides, the CDR3 is TGCGCCAGCAGCTTATCCGGGGGCAAGAACACTGAAGCTTTCTTT.

V and J are TRBV20-1 and TRBJ1-5; D uncertain. This CDR3 contains 16 residues. Per the germline V gene, CDR1 is DFQATT and CDR2 is SNEGSKA (reference sequence). The CDR3 loop reads CRRSRSPAGSNQPQHF. The CDR3 coding sequence is TGCAGGAGATCAAGATCCCCGGCGGGAAGCAATCAGCCCCAGCATTTT.

V gene TRBV10-3 combines with J gene TRBJ2-7, with TRBD2 matching 8 bases. CDR1 and CDR2 (germline): ENHRY, SYGVKD. The CDR3 spans 15 residues. Germline trimming cut 2 bases from V and 3 bases from J; bases unmatched to any gene: 6. The CDR3 coding sequence is TGTGCCATCAGTGAGCCGGGAGGGAGTGACTACGAGCAGTACTTC. Its translation: CAISEPGGSDYEQYF.

The chain employs TRBV5-1 and TRBJ1-2; TRBD1 matches at 8 bases. The V gene's germline CDR1 is SGHRS and CDR2 YFSETQ. The CDR3 is made up of 13 amino acids. V lost 5 bases to trimming and J lost 0 bases; unmatched junction nucleotides: 0. CDR3: CASRTGANYGYTF. The CDR3 DNA reads as TGCGCCAGCAGGACAGGGGCTAACTATGGCTACACCTTC.

This clonotype was detected ten times or more. The CDR3 bases are TGTGCCAGCAGGGCCTGGGACAGAAGTAATTCACCCCTCCACTTT. It encodes CASRAWDRSNSPLHF. The chain couples TRBV12-3 or TRBV12-4 to TRBJ1-6; 7 bases agree with TRBD1. With V trimmed by 6 bases and J by 6 bases, 8 bases remained unmatched. The CDR3 has 15 residues.

The V and J genes are TRBV28 and TRBJ2-7; tentatively, D is TRBD1 (5 bases). Trimming left V 3 bases short and J 2 bases short, with 8 bases between. Looked up from germline, CDR1 is MDHEN and CDR2 is SYDVKM. This CDR3 spans 13 amino acids. The CDR3 DNA sequence: TGTGCCAGCAGTTTCACAGGAGCCTACGAGCAGTACTTC. This encodes CASSFTGAYEQYF.

This clonotype was picked up many times. V is TRBV12-3 or TRBV12-4 and J is TRBJ2-2; D gene ambiguous. The germline V and J ends were trimmed by 6 bases and 7 bases, with 21 bases remaining between them. This CDR3 region has 16 residues. The CDR3 nucleotides are TGTGCCAGCAGCCACCACATAGATCCCGTTCTCGGGGAGCTGTTTTTT. Its translation is CASSHHIDPVLGELFF.

The table lists this clonotype with many counts. The chain carries TRBV7-6 and TRBJ1-4; TRBD1 matches at 8 bases. This CDR3 region has 13 residues. V lost 5 bases to trimming and J lost 8 bases; unmatched junction nucleotides: 4. Germline lookup yields CDR1 SGHVS and CDR2 FNYEAQ. This chain's CDR3 is CASSPRQGEKLFF. CDR3 bases: TGTGCCAGCAGCCCCAGACAGGGGGAAAAACTGTTTTTT.

This clonotype was observed at least ten times. V and J are TRBV3-1 and TRBJ1-1; D is unresolved. The CDR3 covers 13 residues. Trimming pared 3 bases from V and 5 bases from J, leaving 10 bases between. The germline gives CDR1 LGHDT, CDR2 YNNKEL (reference sequence). CDR3 protein: CASSHERRTEAFF. CDR3 sequence (DNA): TGTGCCAGCAGCCATGAGCGGAGGACTGAAGCTTTCTTT.

This clonotype was counted ten times or more. This chain uses TRBV2 with TRBJ1-2; D remains ambiguous. Deletions cut 0 bases from V and 5 bases from J, with 7 bases between. Germline CDR1 SNHLY, CDR2 FYNNEI. This CDR3 is 13 amino acids long. DNA for the CDR3: TGTGCCAGCAGTGAAGCTCTGAAGTATGGCTACACCTTC. Its translation is CASSEALKYGYTF.

This clonotype appeared many times. The chain is built from TRBV20-1 and TRBJ2-3; 9 bases fit TRBD2. V trimming: 3 bases; J trimming: 6 bases; junction bases outside the gene matches: 16. This CDR3 has 17 amino acids. CDR1 is DFQATT and CDR2 is SNEGSKA in the germline V gene (reference sequence). The CDR3 region has the DNA TGCAGTGCTAGCGATCCTCGAGCGGGGGGCCTCGGGGATACGCAGTATTTT. It yields the protein CSASDPRAGGLGDTQYF.

The sample holds many counts of this clonotype. V is TRBV7-2 and J is TRBJ1-1; no clear D gene. Trimming pared 2 bases from V and 0 bases from J, leaving 7 bases between. This CDR3 is built from 14 residues. Germline values: CDR1 SGHTA, CDR2 FQGNSA. Here the CDR3 DNA reads TGTGCCAGCAGCTTAAGTTTGGTGAACACTGAAGCTTTCTTT. Translation gives CASSLSLVNTEAFF.

This clonotype was recorded at least ten times. The V call is TRBV5-1, the J call TRBJ1-1; TRBD1 agrees at 7 bases. The germline gives CDR1 SGHRS, CDR2 YFSETQ. This CDR3 is 16 amino acids long. V gave up 4 bases and J gave up 0 bases; unmatched junction bases: 9. As DNA, the CDR3 is TGCGCCAGCAGCCCTTCCCTTACAGGGGTGAACACTGAAGCTTTCTTT. It yields the protein CASSPSLTGVNTEAFF.

This clonotype was seen many times. The chain carries TRBV7-9 and TRBJ2-3; no clear D gene. The CDR3 consists of 15 residues. The germline V and J ends were trimmed by 4 bases and 1 base, with 12 bases remaining between them. Germline V gives CDR1 SEHNR, CDR2 FQNEAQ (reference sequence). The CDR3 here is CASSSPGYGTDTQYF. The CDR3, as DNA: TGTGCCAGCAGCTCCCCAGGATACGGCACAGATACGCAGTATTTT.

This clonotype was counted ten times or more. The chain joins TRBV5-1 to TRBJ1-4, with 7 bases fitting TRBD1. Germline assignment: CDR1 SGHRS and CDR2 YFSETQ. The CDR3 has 14 amino acids. The CDR3 coding sequence is TGCGCGACCCGGCGGGGGACAGACAATGAAAAACTGTTTTTT. Translating it yields CATRRGTDNEKLFF.

In regard to this clonotype: A much larger clone sits a single nucleotide away, making a read error possible. No conserved phenylalanine or tryptophan is present at the end of the CDR3, so a read error is the likely explanation. The chain carries TRBV29-1 and TRBJ2-1; D gene uncertain. Trimming stripped 6 bases from V and 0 bases from J, with 15 bases between. CDR3 size: 15 residues. CDR1 SQVTM and CDR2 ANQGSEA come from the germline V gene. The CDR3 sequence: CSVKQGPSSYNEQFL. The CDR3 region has the DNA TGCAGCGTCAAACAAGGCCCGAGCTCCTACAATGAGCAGTTCTTA.

This clonotype was observed at least ten times. The chain recombines TRBV20-1 with TRBJ2-3, with 10 bases identical to TRBD2. This CDR3 contains 16 residues. Losses at the gene ends were 2 bases for V and 5 bases for J; bases not matched to a gene: 10. Germline-derived CDR1 and CDR2 are DFQATT and SNEGSKA (reference sequence). In nucleotides, the CDR3 is TGCAGTGCTAGATGGGCCAGCGGGGGGGCCCGAGATACGCAGTATTTT. This codes for CSARWASGGARDTQYF.